The present TCR beta chain was sequenced within a study of radiotherapy plus CTLA-4 blockade in lung cancer. Some clones are missing from TCRdb's copy, which holds only in-frame ones; the method was immunoSEQ multiplex PCR. The sample has approximately 60,000 clones, 77% seen once; the top ten hold less than 5.5%. Whole-study results and caveats: Blood saw expansion of tumor-derived TCR clones after radiotherapy plus ipilimumab.

With respect to this clone: The antigen remains undetermined.

CDR3 length: 15 amino acids. V was cut by 3 bases and J by 0 bases, with 9 bases left in between. CDR1 and CDR2 (germline): SNHLY, FYNNEI. The V call is TRBV2, the J call TRBJ1-5; TRBD1 might be the D (5 bases). This TCR derives from a human donor with non-small cell lung cancer who had a complete response to radiotherapy plus ipilimumab. Sequences were derived from peripheral blood, sampled from a patient treated with radiotherapy plus ipilimumab. CDR3 region: CASSDGGNSNQPQHF. The CDR3 nucleotides are TGTGCCAGCAGTGACGGGGGGAATAGCAATCAGCCCCAGCATTTT.